The 32 T cell receptor beta chains given below trace back to one sample, sequenced in a study of blood T cell repertoires in COVID-19. Libraries were prepared by immunoSEQ multiplex PCR; TCRdb keeps only in-frame clonotypes and omits some of them. There are roughly 140,000 clones in the sample; approximately 85% occur only once, and around 2.9% lies in the top ten. The sequenced sample was peripheral blood. The receptor source for this set is a man aged 45-60 years with acute or convalescent COVID-19.

The genes are TRBV7-9 and TRBJ2-7, with 12 nucleotides matching TRBD2. Trimming cost V 6 bases and J 3 bases; bases outside gene matches: 3. Per the germline V gene, CDR1 is SEHNR and CDR2 is FQNEAQ (reference sequence). The CDR3 is made up of 14 amino acids. CDR3 in amino acids: CASSRTSGNYEQYF. DNA of the CDR3: TGTGCCAGCAGTCGGACTAGCGGGAACTACGAGCAGTACTTC.

This clone was seen a handful of times. The chain is built from TRBV13 and TRBJ2-2, with 8 bases that match TRBD2. The germline CDR1 and CDR2 sequences are PRHDT and FYEKMQ (reference sequence). The CDR3 spans 16 residues. V gave up 5 bases and J gave up 5 bases; unmatched junction bases: 10. DNA for the CDR3: TGTGCCAGCAGCCCAAGGGGTAGCGGGGAAACCGGGGAGCTGTTTTTT. This gives the protein CASSPRGSGETGELFF.

The CDR3 DNA is TGTGCCAGCAGCCCCTCCGTCCGAGGGGAGCAGTACTTC. Its protein product is CASSPSVRGEQYF. The gene calls are TRBV9 and TRBJ2-7; TRBD2 might be the D (5 bases). With 4 bases removed from V and 7 bases from J, the gap between germline ends came to 15 bases. This CDR3 is 13 amino acids long. Germline values: CDR1 SGDLS, CDR2 YYNGEE.

V and J are TRBV4-2 and TRBJ2-2, with TRBD1 matching 10 bases. CDR3 size: 17 residues. Germline CDR1 and CDR2: LGHNA and YNFKEQ. Trimming cost V 2 bases and J 4 bases; bases outside gene matches: 7. CDR3 loop: CASSQKGQGTLTGELFF. The CDR3 DNA sequence: TGTGCCAGCAGCCAAAAGGGACAGGGGACACTCACCGGGGAGCTGTTTTTT.

This clone appeared once. J is TRBJ1-5 and V is TRBV7-2; possibly TRBD1 for D (6 bases). The ends were cut back, 0 bases at V and 5 bases at J, with 11 bases in the middle. CDR1 and CDR2 (germline): SGHTA, FQGNSA. This CDR3 has 15 residues. CDR3 residues: CASSLAEGGDQPQHF. Here the CDR3 DNA reads TGTGCCAGCAGCTTAGCAGAGGGGGGGGATCAGCCCCAGCATTTT.

This CDR3 reads CASSSLLARTDTQYF. The CDR3 DNA is TGTGCCAGCAGTTCCCTACTAGCCCGCACAGATACGCAGTATTTT. The gene calls are TRBV6-5 and TRBJ2-3; a weak D match, TRBD2 (6 bases). Germline CDR1 MNHEY, CDR2 SVGAGI. CDR3 length equals 15 residues. V dropped 4 bases and J dropped 1 base, with 12 bases sitting between them.

The V call is TRBV15, the J call TRBJ1-1, with 7 nucleotides matching TRBD1. The CDR3 has 15 amino acids. Germline V gives CDR1 LNHNV, CDR2 YYDKDF (reference sequence). The V gene end was trimmed by 3 bases and the J gene end by 3 bases; junction bases not matched to a gene: 7. The CDR3 DNA reads as TGTGCCACCAGCAGGCCCTCAAGGGGGCACACTGAAGCTTTCTTT. It encodes CATSRPSRGHTEAFF.

This rearrangement joins TRBV4-2 to TRBJ2-3; 12 bases align to TRBD2. The CDR3 runs to 14 residues. J gave up 9 bases and V 4 bases, and 5 bases lay outside the gene matches. CDR1 and CDR2 (germline): LGHNA, YNFKEQ. The CDR3 bases are TGTGCCAGCAGCCCCCTAGCGGGGGGGCAAACGCAGTATTTT. Translating it yields CASSPLAGGQTQYF.

This chain connects TRBV30 to TRBJ2-3; 8 bases match TRBD2. There are 15 residues in the CDR3. Unmatched junction bases numbered 9, after V lost 5 bases and J lost 2 bases. The germline V gene has CDR1 GTSNPN and CDR2 SVGIG (reference sequence). CDR3 DNA: TGTGCCTGGCATACGGGACTAGTCTACACAGATACGCAGTATTTT. Protein product: CAWHTGLVYTDTQYF.

The chain couples TRBV2 to TRBJ1-2; 7 nucleotides align to TRBD1. The V segment lost 4 bases and the J segment 6 bases; nucleotides outside the gene matches: 11. The germline CDR1 and CDR2 sequences are SNHLY and FYNNEI. This CDR3 is built from 15 residues. The CDR3 coding sequence is TGTGCCAGCAGTGGGAACGACAGGGAAATGGATGGCTACACCTTC. This translates into CASSGNDREMDGYTF.

The V and J genes are TRBV28 and TRBJ2-1, with TRBD2 identical over 9 bases. The trim removed 6 bases at V and 7 bases at J, leaving 7 bases unmatched. The germline V gene encodes CDR1 MDHEN and CDR2 SYDVKM. This CDR3 has 14 amino acids. The DNA for the CDR3 is TGTGCCAGCAGCCGCACTAGCGGGCAAAATGAGCAGTTCTTC. It codes for CASSRTSGQNEQFF.

This clone was seen a single time. CDR3 sequence reads: CASSRSYGYTF. As DNA, the CDR3 is TGTGCCAGCAGCCGTAGCTATGGCTACACCTTC. V gene TRBV6-2 or TRBV6-3 combines with J gene TRBJ1-2; D gene ambiguous. This CDR3 contains 11 residues. Germline V gene lookup returns CDR1 MNHEY and CDR2 SVGEGT. The V gene lost 6 bases and the J gene lost 4 bases, with 6 bases spanning the gap.

This chain connects TRBV5-6 to TRBJ1-5; D is ambiguous. CDR1 is SGHDT, CDR2 YYEEEE, per germline. The ends were cut back, 5 bases at V and 5 bases at J, with 11 bases in the middle. The CDR3 length is 13 residues. CDR3 loop: CASSPAQDQPQHF. The CDR3 DNA reads TGTGCCAGCAGTCCCGCCCAGGATCAGCCCCAGCATTTT.

The J gene is TRBJ2-1, the V gene TRBV12-3 or TRBV12-4; D possibly corresponds to TRBD2 (5 bases). The V and J ends lost 8 bases and 7 bases respectively, with 15 bases between them. The CDR3 has 13 residues. CDR3 sequence (DNA): TGTGCCAGCCGATTAGCGAAGCAAAATGAGCAGTTCTTC. Its protein product is CASRLAKQNEQFF.

The chain combines TRBV2 with TRBJ2-1; D possibly corresponds to TRBD2 (6 bases). The CDR3 covers 16 residues. V was cut by 2 bases and J by 0 bases, with 11 bases left in between. The germline gives CDR1 SNHLY, CDR2 FYNNEI. CDR3: CASSEFAGSSYNEQFF. DNA for the CDR3: TGTGCCAGCAGTGAATTTGCGGGGAGCTCCTACAATGAGCAGTTCTTC.

This sequence joins TRBV5-1 and TRBJ1-4; 7 bases agree with TRBD1. The V segment lost 5 bases and the J segment 8 bases; nucleotides outside the gene matches: 12. This CDR3 has 15 residues. Germline lookup yields CDR1 SGHRS and CDR2 YFSETQ. CDR3 in amino acids: CASRDTGDSWEKLFF. CDR3 nucleotides: TGCGCCAGCAGGGATACAGGGGATAGTTGGGAAAAACTGTTTTTT.

This chain links TRBV27 with TRBJ2-1; 8 bases align to TRBD1. Germline values: CDR1 MNHEY, CDR2 SMNVEV (reference sequence). CDR3 size: 16 residues. The V segment lost 0 bases and the J segment 10 bases; nucleotides outside the gene matches: 11. CDR3 loop: CASSLSTPDREGEQFF. CDR3 DNA: TGTGCCAGCAGTTTATCTACCCCGGACAGGGAAGGAGAGCAGTTCTTC.

The chain employs TRBV27 and TRBJ1-5, with TRBD1 identical over 8 bases. CDR3 length equals 15 residues. Per germline, CDR1 MNHEY and CDR2 SMNVEV (reference sequence). V trimming: 2 bases; J trimming: 9 bases; junction bases outside the gene matches: 9. Written as DNA, the CDR3 is TGTGCCAGCAGTTTAAAAGCCAGGGGGCTAGGGCCCCAGCATTTT. It is translated as CASSLKARGLGPQHF.

The chain carries TRBV7-8 and TRBJ2-7; possible D gene TRBD1, 5 bases. This CDR3 contains 12 residues. The germline gives CDR1 SGHVS, CDR2 FQNEAQ. The V and J ends lost 5 bases and 4 bases respectively, with 9 bases between them. As DNA, the CDR3 is TGTGCCAGCAGCCATACAGGATACGAGCAGTACTTC. It translates to CASSHTGYEQYF.

V and J are TRBV7-2 and TRBJ2-5; 7 bases are a match to TRBD1. The V gene's germline CDR1 is SGHTA and CDR2 FQGNSA. The ends lost 5 bases at V and 2 bases at J; junction bases unmatched: 2. There are 13 residues in the CDR3. DNA for the CDR3: TGTGCCAGCAGCCCGGGACAGCAAGAGACCCAGTACTTC. This sequence encodes CASSPGQQETQYF.

The chain links TRBV27 to TRBJ2-7; D possibly corresponds to TRBD2 (6 bases). The V gene's germline CDR1 is MNHEY and CDR2 SMNVEV (reference sequence). The CDR3 runs 13 residues. Trimming removed 5 bases at V and 0 bases at J, with 8 bases between. The CDR3: CASSQRVSYEQYF. The CDR3 nucleotides are TGTGCCAGCAGTCAGCGGGTCTCCTACGAGCAGTACTTC.

The chain recombines TRBV11-3 with TRBJ2-5, with 7 positions matching TRBD2. Trimming took 7 bases from V and 7 from J; bases not matched to a gene: 12. CDR3 size: 14 residues. Germline V lookup: CDR1 SGHNT, CDR2 YENEEA. CDR3 region: CASTSGDYGGTQYF. The CDR3 bases are TGTGCCAGCACTTCGGGGGACTATGGGGGGACCCAGTACTTC.

This clone was recorded a few times. The chain joins TRBV5-1 to TRBJ2-7; D is undetermined. Per germline, CDR1 SGHRS and CDR2 YFSETQ. The CDR3 is 13 residues long. V was trimmed by 1 base and J by 5 bases, leaving 10 bases between them. The CDR3 sequence is CASSLRVQDEQYF. The CDR3 nucleotides read TGCGCCAGCAGCTTGCGGGTTCAAGACGAGCAGTACTTC.

The CDR3 region is CASSTPQGGIYSPLHF. In DNA form, the CDR3 reads TGTGCCAGCAGCACCCCGCAGGGCGGCATTTATTCACCCCTCCACTTT. This chain links TRBV6-6 with TRBJ1-6, with a tentative D call TRBD1 (5 bases). Germline CDR1 is MNHNY and CDR2 is SVGAGI (reference sequence). V dropped 6 bases and J dropped 8 bases, with 20 bases sitting between them. The CDR3 extends over 16 amino acids.

This chain connects TRBV11-3 to TRBJ2-3, with D tentatively TRBD1 (6 bases). The V gene lost 5 bases and the J gene lost 0 bases, with 12 bases spanning the gap. The CDR3 contains 15 residues. CDR1 is SGHNT, CDR2 YENEEA, per germline. The CDR3: CASSLGQTSTDTQYF. CDR3 nucleotide sequence: TGTGCCAGCAGCCTCGGACAGACTAGCACAGATACGCAGTATTTT. Full variable domain (missing parts from reference TRBV11-3 and TRBJ2-3): EAGVVQSPRYKIIEKKQPVAFWCNPISGHNTLYWYLQNLGQGPELLIRYENEEAVDDSQLPKDRFSAERLKGVDSTLKIQPAELGDSAVYLCASSLGQTSTDTQYFGPGTRLTVL.

This chain uses TRBV19 with TRBJ2-7, with D perhaps TRBD1 (6 bases). CDR3 size: 14 residues. Germline CDR1 LNHDA, CDR2 SQIVND (reference sequence). Trimming took 2 bases from V and 0 from J, leaving 8 bases between them. CDR3 in amino acids: CASSIMDSSYEQYF. The CDR3 nucleotides read TGTGCCAGTAGTATAATGGACAGCTCCTACGAGCAGTACTTC.

Details on this clone: Sequence at one end of the junction differs from germline and may be a read error. The chain couples TRBV11-1 to TRBJ2-1; 10 nucleotides line up with TRBD2. This CDR3 spans 17 amino acids. Germline CDR1 reads SGHAT; CDR2 reads FQDESV (reference sequence). CDR3 protein: CASSLAEGLASYNEQFF. CDR3 DNA sequence: TGTGCCAGCAGCCTAGCAGAGGGACTAGCGAGCTACAATGAGCAGTTCTTC.

This clone was observed a handful of times. The CDR3 DNA reads TGTGCCAGCAGTGATATGACAGGGGGGTTAGAAAAACTGTTTTTT. Its translation: CASSDMTGGLEKLFF. The J gene is TRBJ1-4, the V gene TRBV6-1; 9 bases align to TRBD1. The V and J ends lost 3 bases and 8 bases, in that order; junction bases with no gene match: 7. CDR1 is MNHNS, CDR2 SASEGT, per germline. CDR3 size: 15 residues.

The V gene is TRBV21-1, the J gene TRBJ2-1; the DNA was not compared with TRBD2, the D call given in the table. TRBV21-1 is an annotated pseudogene. The CDR3 length is 17 residues. The CDR3 reads CASSDETSGPTYNEQFF. Here the CDR3 DNA reads TGTGCCAGCAGCGACGAGACTAGCGGGCCTACCTACAATGAGCAGTTCTTC.

The chain recombines TRBV5-1 with TRBJ2-1, with 10 bases lining up with TRBD1. The germline CDR1 and CDR2 sequences are SGHRS and YFSETQ. This CDR3 is 17 amino acids long. Germline trimming cut 1 base from V and 4 bases from J; bases unmatched to any gene: 8. The CDR3 loop is CASSLTLGTGEYNEQFF. The CDR3 DNA is TGCGCCAGCAGCTTGACCCTCGGGACAGGGGAATACAATGAGCAGTTCTTC.

This clone was counted between two and nine times. This CDR3 is CASSVHGNTEAFF. CDR3 nucleotides: TGTGCCAGCAGCGTACACGGGAACACTGAAGCTTTCTTT. The V gene is TRBV9, the J gene TRBJ1-1; no clear D. Germline lookup yields CDR1 SGDLS and CDR2 YYNGEE. The ends were cut back, 1 base at V and 1 base at J, with 5 bases in the middle. This CDR3 region has 13 residues.

The rearrangement joins TRBV5-6 to TRBJ1-2; D ambiguous. Germline V gives CDR1 SGHDT, CDR2 YYEEEE. The CDR3 sequence is 13 residues long. Deletions cut 0 bases from V and 8 bases from J, with 11 bases between. CDR3 nucleotides: TGTGCCAGCAGCTTGGGGTCCACGGAGGGCTACACCTTC. It yields the protein CASSLGSTEGYTF.